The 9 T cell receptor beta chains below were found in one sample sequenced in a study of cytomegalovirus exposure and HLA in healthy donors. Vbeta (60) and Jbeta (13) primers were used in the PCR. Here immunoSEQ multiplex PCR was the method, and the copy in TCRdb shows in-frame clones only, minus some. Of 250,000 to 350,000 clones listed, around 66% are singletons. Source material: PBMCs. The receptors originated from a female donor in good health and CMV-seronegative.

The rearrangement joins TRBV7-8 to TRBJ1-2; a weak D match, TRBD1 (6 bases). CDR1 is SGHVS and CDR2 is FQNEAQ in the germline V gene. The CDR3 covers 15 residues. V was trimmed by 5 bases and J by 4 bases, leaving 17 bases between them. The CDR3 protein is CASSATRTRGYGYTF. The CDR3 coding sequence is TGTGCCAGCAGCGCGACAAGGACCAGGGGCTATGGCTACACCTTC.

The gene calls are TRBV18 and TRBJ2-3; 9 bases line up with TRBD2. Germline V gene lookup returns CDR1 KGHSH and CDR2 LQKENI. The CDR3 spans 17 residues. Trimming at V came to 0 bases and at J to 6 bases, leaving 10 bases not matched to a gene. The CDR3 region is CASSPPRSGTSSDTQYF. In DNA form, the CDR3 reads TGTGCCAGCTCACCACCGAGATCAGGGACTAGCTCCGATACGCAGTATTTT.

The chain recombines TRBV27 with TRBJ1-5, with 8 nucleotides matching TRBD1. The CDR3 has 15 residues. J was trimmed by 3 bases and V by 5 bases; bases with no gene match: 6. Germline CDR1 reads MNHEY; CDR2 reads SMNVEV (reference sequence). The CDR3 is CASSKGQAFNQPQHF. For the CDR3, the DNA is TGTGCCAGCAGTAAGGGACAGGCCTTCAATCAGCCCCAGCATTTT.

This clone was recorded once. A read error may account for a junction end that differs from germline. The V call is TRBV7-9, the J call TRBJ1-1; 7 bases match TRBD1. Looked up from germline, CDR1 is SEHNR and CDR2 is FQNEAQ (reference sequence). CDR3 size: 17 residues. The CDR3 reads CSSSRPEGAGLNTEAFF. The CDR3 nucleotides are TGTTCCAGCAGCCGTCCGGAGGGGGCAGGGTTGAACACTGAAGCTTTCTTT.

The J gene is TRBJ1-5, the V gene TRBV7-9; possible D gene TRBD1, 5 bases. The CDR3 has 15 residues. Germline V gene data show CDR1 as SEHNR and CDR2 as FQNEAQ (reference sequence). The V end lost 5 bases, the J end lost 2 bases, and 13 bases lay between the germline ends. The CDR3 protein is CASSPAGVGNQPQHF. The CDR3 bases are TGTGCCAGCAGCCCGGCGGGGGTGGGCAATCAGCCCCAGCATTTT.

The CDR3 loop reads CASSVSGGKVEKLFF. CDR3 nucleotides: TGTGCCAGCAGCGTATCGGGGGGCAAGGTTGAAAAACTGTTTTTT. The rearrangement links TRBV9 to TRBJ1-4, with TRBD1 as a possible D gene (6 bases). Germline V gives CDR1 SGDLS, CDR2 YYNGEE. The CDR3 extends over 15 amino acids. V was cut by 1 base and J by 7 bases, with 14 bases left in between. Looking up the rest from reference TRBV9 and TRBJ1-4 gives the full variable domain: DSGVTQTPKHLITATGQRVTLRCSPRSGDLSVYWYQQSLDQGLQFLIQYYNGEERAKGNILERFSAQQFPDLHSELNLSSLELGDSALYFCASSVSGGKVEKLFFGSGTQLSVL.

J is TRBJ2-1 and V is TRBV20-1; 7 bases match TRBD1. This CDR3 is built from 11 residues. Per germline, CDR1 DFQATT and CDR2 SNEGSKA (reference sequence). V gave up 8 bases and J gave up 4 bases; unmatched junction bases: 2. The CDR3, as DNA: TGCAGTTCGGACAGGTACAATGAGCAGTTCTTC. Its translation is CSSDRYNEQFF.

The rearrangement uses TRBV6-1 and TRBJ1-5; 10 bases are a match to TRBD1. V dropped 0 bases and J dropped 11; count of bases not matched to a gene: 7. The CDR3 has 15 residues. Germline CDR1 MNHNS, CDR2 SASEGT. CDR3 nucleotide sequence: TGTGCCAGCAGTGAAGCGCGACAGGGGGCTTCGGCCCAGCATTTT. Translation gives CASSEARQGASAQHF.

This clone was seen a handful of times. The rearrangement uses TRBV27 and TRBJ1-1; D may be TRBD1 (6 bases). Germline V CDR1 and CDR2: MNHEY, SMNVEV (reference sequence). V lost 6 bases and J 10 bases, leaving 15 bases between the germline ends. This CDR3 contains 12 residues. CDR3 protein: CASSVTGFGAFF. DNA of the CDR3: TGTGCCAGCAGCGTCACAGGGTTTGGAGCTTTCTTT.